This T cell receptor beta chain was observed in a study of blood T cell repertoires in COVID-19. Turning to the study itself: Samples representing acute and convalescent COVID-19 were sourced from the United States, Italy and Spain.

Trimming took 8 bases from V and 1 from J; bases not matched to a gene: 4. Germline assignment: CDR1 ENHRY and CDR2 SYGVKD. CDR3 length: 14 amino acids. Original analysis: Amplification of reference gene primers was used by the study to estimate nucleated cell counts. The protocol was immunoSEQ multiplex PCR, while the TCRdb copy is restricted to in-frame clones and leaves out a portion. For V, J and clone size, that table is used; D and trimming come from the DNA. The sample includes more than 80,000 clones, roughly 78% seen only once; the top ten take less than 9%. The chain employs TRBV10-3 and TRBJ1-2; TRBD1 matches 10 bases. The sequenced sample was peripheral blood. This TCR was sampled from a man aged 50 to 59 with active or convalescent COVID-19. The CDR3 DNA reads as TGTGCCATCGCCGGGACAGGGGATAACTATGGCTACACCTTC. Amino acid sequence: CAIAGTGDNYGYTF.